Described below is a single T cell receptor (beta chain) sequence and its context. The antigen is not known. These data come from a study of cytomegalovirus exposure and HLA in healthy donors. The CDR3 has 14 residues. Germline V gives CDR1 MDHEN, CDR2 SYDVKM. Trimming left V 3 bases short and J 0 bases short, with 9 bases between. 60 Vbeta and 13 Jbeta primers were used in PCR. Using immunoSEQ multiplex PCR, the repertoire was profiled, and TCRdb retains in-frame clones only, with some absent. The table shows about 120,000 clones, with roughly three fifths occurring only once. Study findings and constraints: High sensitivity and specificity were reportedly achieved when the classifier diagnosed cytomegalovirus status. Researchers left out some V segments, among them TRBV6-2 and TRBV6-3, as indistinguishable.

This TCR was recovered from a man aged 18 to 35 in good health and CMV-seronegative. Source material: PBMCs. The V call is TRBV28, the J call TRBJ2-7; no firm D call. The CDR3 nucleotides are TGTGCCAGCAGTTTCCAGGTTAGCTCCTACGAGCAGTACTTC. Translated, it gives CASSFQVSSYEQYF.